This T cell receptor (beta chain) was sequenced during a study of cytomegalovirus exposure and HLA in healthy donors. It was with 60 Vbeta and 13 Jbeta primers that the PCR ran. Assay used: immunoSEQ multiplex PCR; TCRdb lists only in-frame clones, some missing. The table lists 100,000 or so clones, approximately 77% of them singletons. The CDR3 length is 15 residues. J was trimmed by 7 bases and V by 0 bases; bases with no gene match: 4. Germline CDR1 and CDR2: GTSNPN and SVGIG (reference sequence). The receptor was derived from a human donor in good health. The specimen sequenced was PBMCs. V usage is TRBV30 and J usage is TRBJ1-6; TRBD1 matches 9 bases. CDR3 sequence (DNA): TGTGCCTGGAGTGTTTCCGGGACAGGGAATTCACCCCTCCACTTT. Encoded protein: CAWSVSGTGNSPLHF.